The 18 T cell receptor beta chains listed next were all sequenced from one sample in a study of control samples from healthy donors and cancer patients. The table came from immunoSEQ multiplex PCR; TCRdb's copy has only in-frame clones and leaves some out. The sample carries 170,000 or so clones, roughly nine tenths recorded once. The sequenced sample was blood. The source is a man aged 25 to 45 in good health.

CDR3 loop: CASSQDLREQYF. The CDR3 nucleotides are TGCGCCAGCAGCCAAGACTTGCGCGAGCAGTACTTC. The chain is built from TRBV4-1 and TRBJ2-7; D is undetermined. Trimming took 0 bases from V and 6 from J, leaving 6 bases between them. The germline gives CDR1 MGHRA, CDR2 YSYEKL. The CDR3 runs to 12 residues.

The chain links TRBV19 to TRBJ2-1; unclear D gene. Germline CDR1 and CDR2: LNHDA and SQIVND (reference sequence). The CDR3 is made up of 13 amino acids. V shed 5 bases and J shed 4 bases, with 9 bases lying between them. CDR3 DNA sequence: TGTGCCAGTAGTTTGGTGGCATACAATGAGCAGTTCTTC. Amino acid sequence: CASSLVAYNEQFF.

The chain combines TRBV7-2 with TRBJ1-1; no firm D call. This CDR3 is 13 amino acids long. The germline V gene encodes CDR1 SGHTA and CDR2 FQGNSA. V lost 4 bases and J lost 0, with 6 bases in between. CDR3 sequence: CASSSPVNTEAFF. CDR3 nucleotides: TGTGCCAGCAGCTCCCCTGTGAACACTGAAGCTTTCTTT.

The CDR3 DNA sequence: TGTGCCAGCAGCCACACCGACAGACCTGAAGCTTTCTTT. Translating gives CASSHTDRPEAFF. The chain combines TRBV3-1 (or the pseudogene TRBV3-2) with TRBJ1-1, with TRBD1 as a possible D gene (5 bases). Trimming cost V 3 bases and J 6 bases, with 11 bases left between them. Germline V CDR1 and CDR2: LGHDT, YNNKEL (reference sequence). The CDR3 sequence is 13 residues long.

The chain has TRBV5-1 and TRBJ2-5; 9 bases line up with TRBD1. V gave up 6 bases and J gave up 2 bases; unmatched junction bases: 8. There are 15 residues in the CDR3. In germline, CDR1 is SGHRS, CDR2 YFSETQ. CDR3 in DNA: TGCGCCAGCACAAAAGGGACAGGGACACAAGAGACCCAGTACTTC. The encoded protein is CASTKGTGTQETQYF.

This chain uses TRBV5-8 with TRBJ2-7; D is uncertain. There are 14 residues in the CDR3. The V gene's germline CDR1 is SGHTS and CDR2 YDEGEE. Trimming cost V 2 bases and J 1 base, with 10 bases left between them. Here the CDR3 DNA reads TGTGCCAGCAGCTTTCGGACGGGTTCCTACGAGCAGTACTTC. Amino acid sequence: CASSFRTGSYEQYF.

This sequence joins TRBV14 and TRBJ2-1; no clear D gene. Trimming took 2 bases from V and 3 from J, leaving 8 bases between them. Germline V CDR1 and CDR2: SGHDN, FVKESK. The CDR3 totals 14 residues. The CDR3: CASSQSSYYNEQFF. The CDR3 nucleotides read TGTGCCAGCAGCCAAAGCTCTTACTACAATGAGCAGTTCTTC.

This clone has a single count. This sequence joins TRBV5-5 and TRBJ2-2; D is perhaps TRBD2 (7 bases). Germline V lookup: CDR1 SGHKS, CDR2 YYEKEE (reference sequence). CDR3 length: 17 residues. V was shortened by 3 bases and J by 3 bases, with 18 bases between the two germline ends. The CDR3 region is CASSSAGGGGYTGELFF. Written as DNA, the CDR3 is TGTGCCAGCAGCTCGGCCGGGGGCGGGGGCTACACCGGGGAGCTGTTTTTT.

V is TRBV12-5 and J is TRBJ2-7; 9 nucleotides agree with TRBD1. The V and J ends lost 5 bases and 2 bases, in that order; junction bases with no gene match: 16. The CDR3 totals 18 residues. CDR1 is LGHNT, CDR2 FRNRAP, per germline. The CDR3 protein is CASGPPRTGTGTPYEQYF. Here the CDR3 DNA reads TGTGCTAGTGGTCCCCCACGAACCGGGACAGGGACTCCCTACGAGCAGTACTTC. The full variable domain, with the rest looked up from reference TRBV12-5 and TRBJ2-7, is DARVTQTPRHKVTEMGQEVTMRCQPILGHNTVFWYRQTMMQGLELLAYFRNRAPLDDSGMPKDRFSAEMPDATLATLKIQPSEPRDSAVYFCASGPPRTGTGTPYEQYFGPGTRLTVT.

The chain has TRBV12-3 or TRBV12-4 and TRBJ1-5; D is possibly TRBD1 (5 bases). V shed 2 bases and J shed 9 bases, with 11 bases lying between them. The CDR3 is made up of 13 amino acids. The CDR3 spells CASSLSGGGPQHF. The CDR3 DNA reads TGTGCCAGCAGTTTATCCGGTGGGGGGCCCCAGCATTTT.

The rearrangement links TRBV27 to TRBJ1-5; the D is unclear. Trimming shortened V by 4 bases and J by 7 bases, and 11 bases separated the two germline ends. CDR1 MNHEY and CDR2 SMNVEV come from the germline V gene (reference sequence). The CDR3 length is 13 residues. Written as DNA, the CDR3 is TGTGCCAGCAGTTCAACCCCTGGGCAGCCCCAGCATTTT. Translated, it gives CASSSTPGQPQHF.

The V gene is TRBV7-9, the J gene TRBJ2-1; D unresolved. With 5 bases removed from V and 1 base from J, the gap between germline ends came to 12 bases. Per germline, CDR1 SEHNR and CDR2 FQNEAQ (reference sequence). The CDR3 consists of 15 residues. The CDR3 sequence: CASSPPAESYNEQFF. The CDR3 bases are TGTGCCAGCAGCCCCCCGGCGGAGTCCTACAATGAGCAGTTCTTC.

This sequence joins TRBV5-5 and TRBJ2-7, with 8 bases lining up with TRBD1. CDR1 SGHKS and CDR2 YYEKEE come from the germline V gene (reference sequence). The CDR3 runs to 14 residues. With 4 bases clipped from V and 3 bases from J, the junction kept 6 bases outside the gene matches. The CDR3 DNA sequence: TGTGCCAGCAGCCGGACAGGGAGCCACTACGAGCAGTACTTC. It translates to CASSRTGSHYEQYF.

The J gene is TRBJ1-2, the V gene TRBV9; D uncertain. The germline gives CDR1 SGDLS, CDR2 YYNGEE. The CDR3 is 13 residues long. The germline V and J ends were trimmed by 3 bases and 6 bases, with 12 bases remaining between them. In DNA form, the CDR3 reads TGTGCCAGCAGCGCCGTGCCCGGAAATGGCTACACCTTC. It specifies CASSAVPGNGYTF.

This clone was seen a single time. The genes are TRBV2 and TRBJ2-5; 8 bases map to TRBD1. Trimming cost V 2 bases and J 3 bases; bases outside gene matches: 2. Germline V lookup: CDR1 SNHLY, CDR2 FYNNEI. This CDR3 spans 14 amino acids. The CDR3 loop is CASSERTGKETQYF. Written as DNA, the CDR3 is TGTGCCAGCAGTGAAAGGACAGGGAAAGAGACCCAGTACTTC. Using reference TRBV2 and TRBJ2-5 for the parts outside the CDR3, the full variable domain is EPEVTQTPSHQVTQMGQEVILRCVPISNHLYFYWYRQILGQKVEFLVSFYNNEISEKSEIFDDQFSVERPDGSNFTLKIRSTKLEDSAMYFCASSERTGKETQYFGPGTRLLVL.

This chain connects TRBV27 to TRBJ2-1; TRBD2 agrees at 10 bases. This CDR3 region has 15 residues. J lost 7 bases, V lost 4 bases, and 7 bases had no gene match. Germline CDR1 and CDR2: MNHEY and SMNVEV (reference sequence). The CDR3 here is CASSSASSGSNEQFF. For the CDR3, the DNA is TGTGCCAGCAGTTCGGCATCTAGCGGGAGTAATGAGCAGTTCTTC.

V gene TRBV10-1 combines with J gene TRBJ2-3, with 7 bases identical to TRBD1. The CDR3 extends over 15 amino acids. Germline values: CDR1 WNHNN, CDR2 SYGVQD (reference sequence). The V gene end was trimmed by 3 bases and the J gene end by 3 bases; junction bases not matched to a gene: 6. CDR3 nucleotides: TGCGCCAGCAGTGACCAGGGGGTCAGTACAGATACGCAGTATTTT. This gives the protein CASSDQGVSTDTQYF.

The chain has TRBV29-1 and TRBJ1-1; no reliable D call. The germline CDR1 and CDR2 sequences are SQVTM and ANQGSEA. Trimming took off 1 base at V and 11 bases at J, with 14 bases between the two ends. The CDR3 has 12 amino acids. The CDR3 sequence is CSVEVNSRRAFF. The DNA for the CDR3 is TGCAGCGTTGAAGTCAACTCCAGGAGGGCTTTCTTT.